The 29 T cell receptor beta chains below all came from one sample that was sequenced in a study of T cells in Graves' hyperthyroidism and ophthalmopathy. It was RNA transcripts that yielded the amplified TCR beta CDR3 regions. Using the HTBI primer set, a first-round RT-PCR was run on the TCR CDR3. TCRdb reprocessed the multiplex PCR reads with MiXCR, giving one entry per CDR3 protein. The sample yields fewer than 850,000 distinct CDR3 sequences, roughly a sixth seen once. Sequencing was performed on blood. The receptors stem from a man aged 50-59 years with Graves' hyperthyroidism.

This clonotype occurred many times. The chain has TRBV19 and TRBJ2-1; D uncertain. The CDR3 totals 15 residues. Per germline, CDR1 LNHDA and CDR2 SQIVND (reference sequence). V was shortened by 3 bases and J by 0 bases, with 9 bases between the two germline ends. In DNA, the CDR3 is TGTGCCAGTAGTATCGCTTTTAGCTCCTACAATGAGCAGTTCTTC. This translates into CASSIAFSSYNEQFF.

This clonotype was detected only a few times. The rearrangement joins TRBV5-8 to TRBJ2-2, with 12 bases fitting TRBD1. This CDR3 spans 15 amino acids. CDR1 and CDR2 from the germline V gene are SGHTS and YDEGEE. V was pared by 4 bases and J by 8 bases, with 6 bases of the junction left unmatched. CDR3 nucleotides: TGTGCCAGCAGCGCCTGGGACAGGGGGCTAGGGGAGCTGTTTTTT. Protein: CASSAWDRGLGELFF.

This clonotype has ten or more counts. In DNA form, the CDR3 reads TGTGCCAGCAGCTCAACCCTCCCGCCCACCGGGGAGCTGTTTTTT. Residues: CASSSTLPPTGELFF. The chain has TRBV7-9 and TRBJ2-2, with unresolved D. The CDR3 is 15 amino acids. The germline V and J ends were trimmed by 4 bases and 4 bases, with 13 bases remaining between them. Germline assignment: CDR1 SEHNR and CDR2 FQNEAQ (reference sequence). The variable domain in full, completed from reference TRBV7-9 and TRBJ2-2, reads DTGVSQNPRHKITKRGQNVTFRCDPISEHNRLYWYRQTLGQGPEFLTYFQNEAQLEKSRLLSDRFSAERPKGSFSTLEIQRTEQGDSAMYLCASSSTLPPTGELFFGEGSRLTVL.

This clonotype was detected many times. The chain's CDR3 is CASSQNLYEQYF. CDR3 coding DNA: TGTGCCAGCAGCCAGAACCTCTACGAGCAGTACTTC. The rearrangement uses TRBV3-1 and TRBJ2-7; D not certain. The V gene's germline CDR1 is LGHDT and CDR2 YNNKEL (reference sequence). The CDR3 loop spans 12 amino acids. Trimming stripped 3 bases from V and 3 bases from J, with 6 bases between.

In its sample, this clonotype was seen many times. The chain is built from TRBV6-2 or TRBV6-3 and TRBJ2-5; D unresolved. CDR3 size: 14 residues. Trimming removed 2 bases from V and 0 bases from J, with 7 bases in between. Germline V lookup: CDR1 MNHEY, CDR2 SVGEGT. The CDR3 coding sequence is TGTGCCAGCAGTTACCCGGCCAACCAAGAGACCCAGTACTTC. It is translated as CASSYPANQETQYF.

This clonotype was recorded many times. The chain is built from TRBV12-3 or TRBV12-4 and TRBJ2-1, with D uncertain. Trimming removed 3 bases at V and 3 bases at J, with 12 bases between. The CDR3 runs 15 residues. The CDR3 region is CASSFIAQYYNEQFF. For the CDR3, the DNA is TGTGCCAGCAGTTTCATCGCACAGTACTACAATGAGCAGTTCTTC.

This clonotype showed up many times. The chain employs TRBV11-2 and TRBJ2-3, with 10 bases aligning to TRBD2. The V segment lost 5 bases and the J segment 2 bases; nucleotides outside the gene matches: 10. Germline V gene lookup returns CDR1 SGHAT and CDR2 FQNNGV. The CDR3 totals 17 residues. CDR3 sequence reads: CASSPDLAGDFTDTQYF. As DNA, the CDR3 is TGTGCCAGCAGCCCAGACCTAGCGGGAGATTTCACAGATACGCAGTATTTT.

This clonotype was counted ten times or more. The CDR3 loop is CASSLTGDTETQYF. In nucleotides, the CDR3 is TGTGCCAGCTCGCTGACAGGGGATACAGAGACCCAGTACTTC. The chain joins TRBV18 to TRBJ2-5; TRBD1 agrees at 8 bases. The CDR3 runs to 14 residues. Germline CDR1 and CDR2: KGHSH and LQKENI. V lost 6 bases, J lost 4 bases, and 7 bases stayed unmatched.

This clonotype was found a few times. The gene calls are TRBV6-1 and TRBJ1-4; TRBD1 might be the D (5 bases). V was cut by 8 bases and J by 6 bases, with 13 bases left in between. The CDR3 contains 13 residues. Germline-derived CDR1 and CDR2 are MNHNS and SASEGT. CDR3 nucleotide sequence: TGTGCCAGCGAGGGGAGGACATATGAAAAACTGTTTTTT. The encoded protein is CASEGRTYEKLFF.

There are a few counts of this clonotype. The CDR3 loop is CATSDALGGGRYGYTF. The CDR3 DNA is TGTGCCACCAGTGATGCGCTGGGGGGCGGTAGGTATGGCTACACCTTC. V and J are TRBV24-1 and TRBJ1-2; TRBD1 is a possible D gene (6 bases). The ends were cut back, 3 bases at V and 5 bases at J, with 18 bases in the middle. The CDR3 totals 16 residues. The V gene's germline CDR1 is KGHDR and CDR2 SFDVKD.

In this sample, this clonotype turned up many times. V is TRBV18 and J is TRBJ2-1; 7 bases match TRBD2. The trim removed 2 bases at V and 7 bases at J, leaving 8 bases unmatched. Germline lookup yields CDR1 KGHSH and CDR2 LQKENI. CDR3 length: 15 amino acids. CDR3 amino acids: CASSPTASGPNEQFF. The CDR3 bases are TGTGCCAGCTCACCAACGGCTAGCGGCCCGAATGAGCAGTTCTTC.

In this sample, this clonotype turned up a few times. The chain employs TRBV6-2 or TRBV6-3 and TRBJ2-7, with TRBD1 matching 7 bases. V trimming: 6 bases; J trimming: 0 bases; junction bases outside the gene matches: 5. The CDR3 sequence is 14 residues long. CDR1 is MNHEY and CDR2 is SVGEGT in the germline V gene. DNA of the CDR3: TGTGCCAGCAGGAGGGGGCGGTACTCCTACGAGCAGTACTTC. Encoded protein: CASRRGRYSYEQYF.

This clonotype occurred many times. CDR3: CASSPTPTGEYGYTF. The CDR3 nucleotides are TGTGCCAGCTCACCAACCCCTACAGGGGAGTATGGCTACACCTTC. The rearrangement uses TRBV18 and TRBJ1-2; TRBD1 matches 7 bases. Germline CDR1 and CDR2: KGHSH and LQKENI. V lost 2 bases and J lost 5; bases outside the gene matches: 8. This CDR3 spans 15 amino acids. Combining the CDR3 with reference TRBV18 and TRBJ1-2 gives the whole variable domain NAGVMQNPRHLVRRRGQEARLRCSPMKGHSHVYWYRQLPEEGLKFMVYLQKENIIDESGMPKERFSAEFPKEGPSILRIQQVVRGDSAAYFCASSPTPTGEYGYTFGSGTRLTVV.

The chain links TRBV6-1 to TRBJ2-7; 11 bases agree with TRBD2. Per the germline V gene, CDR1 is MNHNS and CDR2 is SASEGT. The CDR3 has 16 residues. V lost 5 bases to trimming and J lost 0 bases; unmatched junction nucleotides: 6. CDR3 in DNA: TGTGCCAGCAGTACGGGACTAGCGGATATCTCCTACGAGCAGTACTTC. Its protein product is CASSTGLADISYEQYF.

This clonotype was counted at least ten times. The chain recombines TRBV12-3 or TRBV12-4 with TRBJ1-5; TRBD1 is a possible D gene (6 bases). V was cut by 7 bases and J by 1 base, with 14 bases left in between. This CDR3 has 15 residues. CDR3 coding DNA: TGTGCCAGCACCGGGGGCCTGGGGAGCAATCAGCCCCAGCATTTT. This encodes CASTGGLGSNQPQHF.

As regards this clonotype: A much larger clone lies one base from this, so it may be a read error. The J gene is TRBJ1-1, the V gene TRBV30; no firm D call. CDR3 length: 12 amino acids. Germline V gene lookup returns CDR1 GTSNPN and CDR2 SVGIG (reference sequence). The CDR3 sequence: CAWSPMNTGAFF. In nucleotides, the CDR3 is TGTGCCTGGAGTCCGATGAACACTGGAGCTTTCTTT.

The V call is TRBV19, the J call TRBJ2-3, with no clear D. The CDR3 totals 13 residues. CDR1 LNHDA and CDR2 SQIVND come from the germline V gene (reference sequence). V gave up 3 bases and J gave up 4 bases, with 8 bases separating them. The CDR3 region is CASSIGLSDTQYF. Written as DNA, the CDR3 is TGTGCCAGTAGTATTGGCTTATCAGATACGCAGTATTTT. The variable domain in full, with the rest retrieved from reference TRBV19 and TRBJ2-3, is DGGITQSPKYLFRKEGQNVTLSCEQNLNHDAMYWYRQDPGQGLRLIYYSQIVNDFQKGDIAEGYSVSREKKESFPLTVTSAQKNPTAFYLCASSIGLSDTQYFGPGTRLTVL.

The sample holds many counts of this clonotype. V and J are TRBV12-3 or TRBV12-4 and TRBJ1-1, with 9 nucleotides matching TRBD1. With V trimmed by 7 bases and J by 1 base, 4 bases remained unmatched. The CDR3 sequence is 14 residues long. The CDR3 coding sequence is TGTGCCAGCACCCCGGGACAGGGGAACACTGAAGCTTTCTTT. It codes for CASTPGQGNTEAFF.

The sample holds many counts of this clonotype. The chain uses TRBV12-3 or TRBV12-4 and TRBJ1-1; D not certain. This CDR3 contains 11 residues. With 6 bases removed from V and 8 bases from J, the gap between germline ends came to 10 bases. The CDR3 sequence is CASRTTLEAFF. The CDR3 DNA follows: TGTGCCAGCAGGACGACCCTAGAAGCTTTCTTT.

This clonotype was seen repeatedly, ten times or more. The CDR3 sequence is CASSYDETSGRASITGELFF. The CDR3, as DNA: TGTGCCAGCAGTTACGATGAGACTAGCGGGAGGGCCTCAATCACCGGGGAGCTGTTTTTT. This chain joins TRBV6-6 and TRBJ2-2; 14 nucleotides align to TRBD2. V gave up 2 bases and J gave up 4 bases; unmatched junction bases: 12. The CDR3 sequence is 20 residues long. CDR1 MNHNY and CDR2 SVGAGI come from the germline V gene (reference sequence).

Concerning this clonotype: Sequence at one end of the junction differs from germline and may be a read error. The chain combines TRBV6-1 with TRBJ1-6; no firm D call. The CDR3 has 14 amino acids. In germline, CDR1 is MNHNS, CDR2 SASEGT. The DNA of the CDR3 is TGTGCCAGCAGGACTGGGTCCTATCATTCACCCCTCCACTTT. Encoded protein: CASRTGSYHSPLHF.

This clonotype showed up just a few times. The chain uses TRBV27 and TRBJ2-1, with a weak D call TRBD2 (6 bases). Trimming cost V 3 bases and J 7 bases, with 10 bases left between them. The germline V gene encodes CDR1 MNHEY and CDR2 SMNVEV (reference sequence). CDR3 size: 13 residues. The CDR3 region is CASSLEGWNEQFF. The CDR3 DNA reads as TGTGCCAGCAGTTTGGAGGGGTGGAATGAGCAGTTCTTC.

The chain employs TRBV20-1 and TRBJ2-1, with D maybe TRBD1 (6 bases). Germline V gene data show CDR1 as DFQATT and CDR2 as SNEGSKA (reference sequence). Trimming cost V 6 bases and J 9 bases, with 24 bases left between them. The CDR3 sequence is 15 residues long. CDR3 in DNA: TGCAGTGCCACTTCCGGACTGAAAGTCAGGGGTGAGCAGTTCTTC. Amino acid sequence: CSATSGLKVRGEQFF.

This clonotype was counted a few times. The CDR3 loop reads CSARDRNNILYNEQFF. The CDR3 region has the DNA TGCAGTGCTAGAGATCGAAACAACATACTATACAATGAGCAGTTCTTC. J is TRBJ2-1 and V is TRBV20-1, with D hard to call. The CDR3 is 16 amino acids. Germline V gene sequence: CDR1 DFQATT, CDR2 SNEGSKA (reference sequence). V was trimmed by 0 bases and J by 4 bases, leaving 16 bases between them.

This clonotype was counted at least ten times. The gene calls are TRBV12-3 or TRBV12-4 and TRBJ1-1, with TRBD1 identical over 7 bases. This CDR3 contains 16 residues. V lost 7 bases, J lost 0 bases, and 11 bases stayed unmatched. Here the CDR3 reads CASILGTARMNTEAFF. CDR3 sequence (DNA): TGTGCCAGCATCCTGGGGACAGCCCGCATGAACACTGAAGCTTTCTTT.

The CDR3 sequence is CSVGGQGDEKLFF. CDR3 DNA sequence: TGCAGCGTTGGAGGACAGGGAGATGAAAAACTGTTTTTT. V gene TRBV29-1 combines with J gene TRBJ1-4; 8 positions match TRBD1. The CDR3 is made up of 13 amino acids. Unmatched junction bases numbered 4, after V lost 4 bases and J lost 6 bases. Per germline, CDR1 SQVTM and CDR2 ANQGSEA.

This clonotype appeared many times. The rearrangement joins TRBV2 to TRBJ2-3; D assignment may be TRBD1 or TRBD2 (5 bases each). CDR3 length: 16 residues. Trimming stripped 7 bases from V and 1 base from J, with 18 bases between. Germline CDR1 is SNHLY and CDR2 is FYNNEI. CDR3 protein: CASTSAGRPRTDTQYF. In nucleotides, the CDR3 is TGTGCCAGCACCTCCGCAGGGAGACCCCGCACAGATACGCAGTATTTT.

In regard to this clonotype: The CDR3 does not close with the conserved phenylalanine or tryptophan, likely indicating a read error. The chain joins TRBV11-1 to TRBJ2-7; the D gene is possibly TRBD1 (5 bases). The germline V and J ends were trimmed by 1 base and 3 bases, with 10 bases remaining between them. This CDR3 region has 14 residues. Germline CDR1 SGHAT, CDR2 FQDESV (reference sequence). The CDR3 loop is CASSLVQGVYEQYL. CDR3 DNA: TGTGCCAGCAGCTTAGTGCAGGGCGTCTACGAGCAGTACCTC.

CDR3: CASRAEGAPVTQYF. CDR3 nucleotide sequence: TGTGCCAGCAGGGCGGAGGGGGCCCCTGTAACGCAGTATTTT. V usage is TRBV3-1 and J usage is TRBJ2-3; possibly TRBD1 for D (7 bases). The V end was cut by 6 bases, the J end by 9 bases, with 19 bases between. CDR3 length: 14 residues. Germline V gene lookup returns CDR1 LGHDT and CDR2 YNNKEL (reference sequence).